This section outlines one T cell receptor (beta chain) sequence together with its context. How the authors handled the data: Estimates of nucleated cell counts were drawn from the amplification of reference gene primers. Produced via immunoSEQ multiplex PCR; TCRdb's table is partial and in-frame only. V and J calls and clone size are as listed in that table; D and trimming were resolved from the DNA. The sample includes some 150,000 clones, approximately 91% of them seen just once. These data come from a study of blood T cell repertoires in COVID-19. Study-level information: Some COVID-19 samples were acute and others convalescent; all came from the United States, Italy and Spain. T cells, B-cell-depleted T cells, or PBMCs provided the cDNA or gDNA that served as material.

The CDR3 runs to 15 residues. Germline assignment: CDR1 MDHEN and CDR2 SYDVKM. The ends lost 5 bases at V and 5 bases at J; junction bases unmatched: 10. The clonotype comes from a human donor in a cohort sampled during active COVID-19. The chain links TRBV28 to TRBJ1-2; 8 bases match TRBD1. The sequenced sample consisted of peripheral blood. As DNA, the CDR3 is TGTGCCAGCAGTCCACCTATGGGACAGGCGTATGGCTACACCTTC. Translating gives CASSPPMGQAYGYTF.